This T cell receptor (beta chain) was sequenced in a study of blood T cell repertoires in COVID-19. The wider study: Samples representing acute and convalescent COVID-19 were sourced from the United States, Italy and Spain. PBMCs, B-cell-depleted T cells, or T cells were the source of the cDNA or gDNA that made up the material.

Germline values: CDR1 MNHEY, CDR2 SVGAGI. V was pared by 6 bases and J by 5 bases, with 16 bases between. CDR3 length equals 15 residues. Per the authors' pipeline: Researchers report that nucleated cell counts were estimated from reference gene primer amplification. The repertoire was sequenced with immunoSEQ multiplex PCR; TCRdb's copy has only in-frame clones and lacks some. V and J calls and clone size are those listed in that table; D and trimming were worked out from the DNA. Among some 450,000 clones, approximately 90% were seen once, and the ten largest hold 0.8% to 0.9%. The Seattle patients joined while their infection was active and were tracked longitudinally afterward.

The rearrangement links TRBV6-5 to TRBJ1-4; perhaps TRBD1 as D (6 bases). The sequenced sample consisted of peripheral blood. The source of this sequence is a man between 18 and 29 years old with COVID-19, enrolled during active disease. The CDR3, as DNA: TGTGCCAGCAGAAGAAACAGGGCCCCCAATGAAAAACTGTTTTTT. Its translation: CASRRNRAPNEKLFF.